Sequencing of this TCR beta chain was carried out in a study of breast tumors, draining lymph nodes, adjacent tissues (dated by TCRdb to 2016 to 2017). About the full investigation: The study compared TCR beta repertoires across tumor, adjacent nontumor tissue and axillary lymph nodes from breast cancer patients. In human breast cancer, the study set out to evaluate how tumor, surrounding tissue and draining lymph node repertoires relate to one another and whether T cells may move between these sites.

Results the study describes overall, beyond this receptor: In luminal-like breast cancer, tumor and nontumor tissue repertoires resembled each other significantly more than in basal-like breast cancer. The data were considered consistent with the idea that most tumor T cells come from the lymph node and then expand in tumor tissue. Tumors showed preferential V and J gene usage, and their T-cell repertoire diversity fell below that of lymph nodes yet above that of nontumor tissue. The study presented the conclusion that tumor T cells originate in lymph nodes as consistent with a hypothesis, not as something directly demonstrated.

Details on this clonotype: The antigen this receptor binds is unknown. There are no base qualities to consult, and no much larger clone falls within one base.

Sequencing took place on an Illumina HiSeq 2000. TCR beta chain libraries were generated through multiplex PCR amplification. The amplified TCR beta chain products were analyzed by high-throughput sequencing. The public reads were reprocessed in TCRdb via fastp at Q25 and MiXCR, keeping in-frame beta chains. CDR3 protein sequences are deduplicated, and each keeps its most common genes and DNA. This sample is represented by about 24,000 distinct CDR3 sequences; about 70% of them were singletons. Of the sample, less than 25% is held by the ten largest clones. Adjacent samples were composed of nontumor breast tissue surrounding the tumor. The CDR3 measures 14 amino acids from cysteine to phenylalanine. Only CDR3 DNA remains: 42 bases, in frame from the first base. V is pared back by 4 bases and J by 5 bases, with 14 bases lying between the germline termini. Based on the germline V gene (reference sequence), the CDR1 and CDR2 sequences are SSHAT and FNYEAQ.

This TCR was recovered from a female donor with breast cancer. Some clones in this sample may be carry-over from other donors' samples. Recombination joined TRBV7-7 with TRBJ2-5, with no D gene named confidently. Sequenced: tumor-adjacent breast tissue. The bases read TGTGCCAGCAGCTCAACCCCCGGGTCGGAGACCCAGTACTTC. It translates to CASSSTPGSETQYF.